The clone carrying this TCR beta chain was picked up a small number of times. Its antigen is still unknown. This CDR3 contains 16 residues. Trimming stripped 6 bases from V and 3 bases from J, with 21 bases between. This specimen comes from a study of blood T cells in healthy people across ages. Regarding the study as a whole: Diversity of TCR beta per million T cells declined in a roughly linear way with age. Diversity was estimated from one million T cells, and these estimates were considered underestimates.

With a J-beta primer mix and a sample-barcoded 5' primer, a second PCR ran about 6 to 11 cycles. TCRdb processed the 5' RACE reads anew with MiXCR; each CDR3 protein has one entry. Among 800,000 to 950,000 distinct CDR3 sequences listed, about 29% were seen once. These data were also filed under a second study, of T cells of mothers and their children.

The chain combines TRBV12-3 or TRBV12-4 with TRBJ2-7; TRBD1 or TRBD2 may be the D gene (6 bases each). The source of this sequence is a woman in her forties in good health. Sequencing used blood. Here the CDR3 reads CASSSRGGHGSYEQYF. In DNA, the CDR3 is TGTGCCAGCAGCTCTAGAGGGGGGCACGGAAGCTACGAGCAGTACTTC.